The 4 T cell receptor beta chains below were found in one sample sequenced in a study of T cells in localized non-small cell lung cancer. Generated by immunoSEQ multiplex PCR, the TCRdb table keeps only in-frame clones and is missing some. Among 20,000 to 30,000 clones listed, more than 75% were seen once. The sequencing used peripheral blood, collected before any cancer treatment. The receptors were sampled from a male donor aged 60 or older with stage I squamous cell lung carcinoma.

This clone occurred once. V usage is TRBV6-5 and J usage is TRBJ1-2; D is undetermined. The CDR3 loop spans 13 amino acids. Trimming left V 7 bases short and J 0 bases short, with 9 bases between. Germline-derived CDR1 and CDR2 are MNHEY and SVGAGI. CDR3 sequence reads: CASTKTANYGYTF. The DNA of the CDR3 is TGTGCCAGCACAAAGACGGCTAACTATGGCTACACCTTC.

The chain has TRBV5-5 and TRBJ2-7; D is perhaps TRBD1 (6 bases). Trimming took off 4 bases at V and 0 bases at J, with 11 bases between the two ends. The CDR3 loop spans 14 amino acids. The V gene's germline CDR1 is SGHKS and CDR2 YYEKEE (reference sequence). The CDR3 protein is CASSRRTASYEQYF. As DNA, the CDR3 is TGTGCCAGCAGCCGACGGACAGCCTCCTACGAGCAGTACTTC.

The V gene is TRBV5-6, the J gene TRBJ1-2; 8 bases line up with TRBD1. Germline CDR1 is SGHDT and CDR2 is YYEEEE. There are 14 residues in the CDR3. V dropped 0 bases and J dropped 6; count of bases not matched to a gene: 4. The CDR3 reads CASSLGRGLNGYTF. The CDR3, as DNA: TGTGCCAGCAGCTTGGGCAGGGGGCTCAATGGCTACACCTTC. Combining the CDR3 with reference TRBV5-6 and TRBJ1-2 gives the whole variable domain DAGVTQSPTHLIKTRGQQVTLRCSPKSGHDTVSWYQQALGQGPQFIFQYYEEEERQRGNFPDRFSGHQFPNYSSELNVNALLLGDSALYLCASSLGRGLNGYTFGSGTRLTVV.

The rearrangement joins TRBV4-3 to TRBJ1-2, with D possibly matching TRBD1 (5 bases). Trimming took 5 bases from V and 2 from J, leaving 15 bases between them. CDR3 length equals 15 residues. Germline CDR1 and CDR2: LGHNA and YSLEER. As DNA, the CDR3 is TGCGCCAGCAGCGCGGGGGTAGGGTTAAACTATGGCTACACCTTC. Its translation: CASSAGVGLNYGYTF.